The next 16 T cell receptor beta chains were all read from a single sample in a study of T cells in Graves' hyperthyroidism and ophthalmopathy. RNA transcripts gave rise to amplified TCR beta CDR3 regions. The study used the HTBI primer set for a first-round RT-PCR of the TCR CDR3. TCRdb used MiXCR to reprocess the multiplex PCR reads, holding one entry per CDR3 protein. The sample carries 640,000 or so distinct CDR3 sequences, roughly 14% recorded once. The source material was blood. The receptors derive from a woman aged 40 to 49 with Graves' ophthalmopathy.

The gene calls are TRBV12-3 or TRBV12-4 and TRBJ1-6; a weak D match, TRBD1 (5 bases). V was trimmed by 6 bases and J by 7 bases, leaving 16 bases between them. CDR3 length: 15 amino acids. The CDR3: CASSPTGRLNSPLHF. The CDR3 bases are TGTGCCAGCAGCCCGACGGGACGGTTAAATTCACCCCTCCACTTT.

This clonotype was seen at least ten times. This sequence joins TRBV4-2 and TRBJ2-2; 10 positions match TRBD2. With 3 bases clipped from V and 4 bases from J, the junction kept 2 bases outside the gene matches. The CDR3 is 15 residues long. The germline V gene has CDR1 LGHNA and CDR2 YNFKEQ. The CDR3 DNA reads TGTGCCAGCAGCCAGGGACTAGCGAGCACCGGGGAGCTGTTTTTT. The encoded protein is CASSQGLASTGELFF.

Many counts were recorded for this clonotype. The chain joins TRBV6-1 to TRBJ1-5; 8 nucleotides line up with TRBD1. Per the germline V gene, CDR1 is MNHNS and CDR2 is SASEGT. J lost 4 bases, V lost 10 bases, and 3 bases had no gene match. CDR3 length: 12 residues. CDR3 DNA: TGTGCCACTGACAGGGGAAATCAGCCCCAGCATTTT. Encoded protein: CATDRGNQPQHF.

The genes are TRBV12-3 or TRBV12-4 and TRBJ2-5, with 7 bases matching TRBD1. The CDR3 is made up of 16 amino acids. Trimming removed 1 base from V and 9 bases from J; junction bases left unmatched: 14. Written as DNA, the CDR3 is TGTGCCAGCAGTTTAGAGGGGGCTGAAGGCCAAGTATCCCAGTACTTC. This gives the protein CASSLEGAEGQVSQYF.

This clonotype was detected ten times or more. The chain recombines TRBV10-3 with TRBJ1-1, with TRBD1 as a possible D gene (5 bases). This CDR3 region has 12 residues. Between the trimmed V and J ends, which lost 8 bases and 4 bases, there was a span of 11 bases. CDR1 is ENHRY, CDR2 SYGVKD, per germline. The CDR3 protein is CAIGGEVTEAFF. CDR3 DNA sequence: TGTGCCATCGGGGGGGAGGTCACTGAAGCTTTCTTT.

On this clonotype: Its ends do not fully match the called genes, so a read error is possible. This sequence joins TRBV5-1 and TRBJ2-6, with D hard to call. CDR1 is SGHRS and CDR2 is YFSETQ in the germline V gene. There are 17 residues in the CDR3. CDR3 nucleotide sequence: TGCGCCAGCAGCTGGTCTTCGACCATCTCTGCGGCCAACGTCCTGACTTTC. Its translation is CASSWSSTISAANVLTF.

This sequence joins TRBV2 and TRBJ1-2; D gene unclear. CDR1 is SNHLY and CDR2 is FYNNEI in the germline V gene. V dropped 0 bases and J dropped 8 bases, with 10 bases sitting between them. This CDR3 has 13 residues. Here the CDR3 reads CASSEAKGHGYTF. CDR3 nucleotide sequence: TGTGCCAGCAGTGAAGCTAAAGGTCACGGCTACACCTTC.

This clonotype was recorded a few times. The chain couples TRBV10-3 to TRBJ2-6; the match to TRBD1 covers 7 bases. CDR1 and CDR2 from the germline V gene are ENHRY and SYGVKD. This CDR3 is 16 amino acids long. V lost 10 bases and J lost 1; bases outside the gene matches: 10. CDR3 in DNA: TGTGCCACCCTGGGACAGAAGGATTCTGGGGCCAACGTCCTGACTTTC. It codes for CATLGQKDSGANVLTF.

The chain carries TRBV27 and TRBJ1-2, with D uncertain. V lost 2 bases and J lost 4, with 14 bases in between. This CDR3 is 15 amino acids long. From germline, CDR1 is MNHEY and CDR2 SMNVEV (reference sequence). CDR3 sequence (DNA): TGTGCCAGCAGTTTAGACCCTCCAGGACCCTATGGCTACACCTTC. Amino acids: CASSLDPPGPYGYTF.

This clonotype was picked up many times. The chain carries TRBV7-9 and TRBJ1-1, with TRBD1 as a possible D gene (6 bases). CDR1 and CDR2 from the germline V gene are SEHNR and FQNEAQ (reference sequence). The CDR3 covers 14 residues. With 7 bases removed from V and 10 bases from J, the gap between germline ends came to 22 bases. The CDR3 sequence is CASIAGGGENRAFF. The CDR3 DNA reads TGTGCCAGCATCGCTGGCGGGGGCGAGAACCGAGCTTTCTTT.

This clonotype was observed at least ten times. The chain employs TRBV2 and TRBJ1-2, with 8 nucleotides matching TRBD1. V lost 1 base and J lost 8; bases outside the gene matches: 12. The CDR3 is 16 amino acids. CDR1 and CDR2 (germline): SNHLY, FYNNEI. The CDR3 is CASSEGRHRGWRGYTF. The CDR3 bases are TGTGCCAGCAGTGAAGGGAGGCACAGGGGGTGGAGGGGCTACACCTTC.

On this clonotype: This may be a read error: a much more frequent sequence differs by one nucleotide. The gene calls are TRBV4-2 and TRBJ2-5, with D perhaps matching TRBD1 (5 bases). The CDR3 consists of 15 residues. V lost 1 base and J 7 bases, leaving 16 bases between the germline ends. Per the germline V gene, CDR1 is LGHNA and CDR2 is YNFKEQ. The CDR3 loop is CASSQASGSIGTQYF. The DNA for the CDR3 is TGTGCCAGCAGCCAAGCCTCAGGGTCTATAGGGACCCAGTACTTC.

V gene TRBV6-2 or TRBV6-3 combines with J gene TRBJ2-5; 7 nucleotides line up with TRBD2. CDR1 and CDR2 (germline): MNHEY, SVGEGT. V lost 1 base, J lost 2 bases, and 7 bases stayed unmatched. CDR3 length: 16 amino acids. The CDR3, as DNA: TGTGCCAGCAGTTACTTCCTTCAGCGGGAACAAGAGACCCAGTACTTC. Amino acid sequence: CASSYFLQREQETQYF.

This clonotype has at least ten counts. V usage is TRBV2 and J usage is TRBJ2-5, with D maybe TRBD1 (6 bases). The CDR3 consists of 14 residues. In germline, CDR1 is SNHLY, CDR2 FYNNEI. Trimming removed 3 bases from V and 2 bases from J, with 10 bases in between. The CDR3 loop is CASSDGRGQETQYF. The CDR3 region has the DNA TGTGCCAGCAGTGATGGCAGGGGACAAGAGACCCAGTACTTC.

The table lists this clonotype with many counts. The chain has TRBV6-1 and TRBJ1-3; D is uncertain. V lost 6 bases and J lost 4, with 7 bases in between. CDR1 and CDR2 from the germline V gene are MNHNS and SASEGT. This CDR3 has 12 residues. DNA for the CDR3: TGTGCCAGCAGGCAGGACGGAAACACCATATATTTT. This sequence encodes CASRQDGNTIYF.

This clonotype was seen many times. The chain is built from TRBV6-5 and TRBJ2-7; D is unresolved. CDR1 MNHEY and CDR2 SVGAGI come from the germline V gene. This CDR3 spans 15 amino acids. The V end was cut by 4 bases, the J end by 1 base, with 14 bases between. DNA for the CDR3: TGTGCCAGCAGTTGCCGGAACAGCCTTTCCTACGAGCAGTACTTC. Translating it yields CASSCRNSLSYEQYF.